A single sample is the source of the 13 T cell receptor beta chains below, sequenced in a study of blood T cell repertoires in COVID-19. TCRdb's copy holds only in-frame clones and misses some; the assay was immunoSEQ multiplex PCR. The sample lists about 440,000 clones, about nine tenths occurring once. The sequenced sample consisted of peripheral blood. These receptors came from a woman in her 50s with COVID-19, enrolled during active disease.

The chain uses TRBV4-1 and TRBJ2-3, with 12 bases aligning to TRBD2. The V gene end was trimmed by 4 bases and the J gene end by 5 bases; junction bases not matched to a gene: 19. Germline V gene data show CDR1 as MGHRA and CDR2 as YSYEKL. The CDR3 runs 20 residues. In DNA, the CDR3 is TGCGCCAGCAGCCCGAAAAGGGGGACTAGCGGGCCTTACCGGGGAGATACGCAGTATTTT. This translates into CASSPKRGTSGPYRGDTQYF.

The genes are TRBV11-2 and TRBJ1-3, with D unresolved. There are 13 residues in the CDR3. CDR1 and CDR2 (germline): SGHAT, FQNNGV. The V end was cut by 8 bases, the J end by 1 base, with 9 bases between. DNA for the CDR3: TGTGCCAGCGGCGGGGTTTCTGGAAACACCATATATTTT. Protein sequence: CASGGVSGNTIYF. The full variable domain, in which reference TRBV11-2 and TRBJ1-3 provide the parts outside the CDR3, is EAGVAQSPRYKIIEKRQSVAFWCNPISGHATLYWYQQILGQGPKLLIQFQNNGVVDDSQLPKDRFSAERLKGVDSTLKIQPAKLEDSAVYLCASGGVSGNTIYFGEGSWLTVV.

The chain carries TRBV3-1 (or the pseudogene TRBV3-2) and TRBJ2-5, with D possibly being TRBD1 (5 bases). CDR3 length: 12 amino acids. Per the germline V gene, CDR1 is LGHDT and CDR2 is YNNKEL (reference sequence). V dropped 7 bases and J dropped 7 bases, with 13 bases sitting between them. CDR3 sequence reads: CASTQGVGTQYF. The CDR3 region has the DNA TGTGCCAGCACCCAGGGCGTAGGGACCCAGTACTTC.

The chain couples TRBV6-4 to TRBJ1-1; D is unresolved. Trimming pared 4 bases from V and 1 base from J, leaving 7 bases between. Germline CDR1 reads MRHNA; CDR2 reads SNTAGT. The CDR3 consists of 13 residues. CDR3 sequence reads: CASSVTRNTEAFF. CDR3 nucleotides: TGTGCCAGCAGTGTTACACGGAACACTGAAGCTTTCTTT.

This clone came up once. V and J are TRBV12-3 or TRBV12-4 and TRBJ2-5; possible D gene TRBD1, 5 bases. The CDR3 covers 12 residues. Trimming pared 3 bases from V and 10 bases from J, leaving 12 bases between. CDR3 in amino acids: CASSLDTGRQYF. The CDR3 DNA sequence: TGTGCCAGCAGTTTGGACACCGGACGCCAGTACTTC.

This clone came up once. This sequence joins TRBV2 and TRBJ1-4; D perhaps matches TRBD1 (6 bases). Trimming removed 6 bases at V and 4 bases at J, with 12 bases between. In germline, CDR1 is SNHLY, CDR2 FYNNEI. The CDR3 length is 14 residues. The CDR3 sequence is CASSPGQFNEKLFF. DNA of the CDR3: TGTGCCAGCAGCCCCGGACAGTTTAATGAAAAACTGTTTTTT. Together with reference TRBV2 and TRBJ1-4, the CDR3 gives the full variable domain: EPEVTQTPSHQVTQMGQEVILRCVPISNHLYFYWYRQILGQKVEFLVSFYNNEISEKSEIFDDQFSVERPDGSNFTLKIRSTKLEDSAMYFCASSPGQFNEKLFFGSGTQLSVL.

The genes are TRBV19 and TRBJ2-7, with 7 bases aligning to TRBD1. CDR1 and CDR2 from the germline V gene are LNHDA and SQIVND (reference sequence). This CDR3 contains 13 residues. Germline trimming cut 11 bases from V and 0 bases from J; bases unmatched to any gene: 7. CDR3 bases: TGTGCCTCGAAAGGGACAGCCTCCTACGAGCAGTACTTC. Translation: CASKGTASYEQYF.

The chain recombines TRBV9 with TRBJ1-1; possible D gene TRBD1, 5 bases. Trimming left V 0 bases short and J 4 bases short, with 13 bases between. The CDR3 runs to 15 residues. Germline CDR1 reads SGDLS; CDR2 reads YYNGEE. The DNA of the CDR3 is TGTGCCAGCAGCGTAGAGGCAGGGAGGGCCACTGAAGCTTTCTTT. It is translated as CASSVEAGRATEAFF. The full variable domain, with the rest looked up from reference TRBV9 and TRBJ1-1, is DSGVTQTPKHLITATGQRVTLRCSPRSGDLSVYWYQQSLDQGLQFLIQYYNGEERAKGNILERFSAQQFPDLHSELNLSSLELGDSALYFCASSVEAGRATEAFFGQGTRLTVV.

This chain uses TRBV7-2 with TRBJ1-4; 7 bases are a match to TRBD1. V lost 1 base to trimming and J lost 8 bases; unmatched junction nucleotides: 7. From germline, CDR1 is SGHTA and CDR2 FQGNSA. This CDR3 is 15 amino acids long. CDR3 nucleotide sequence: TGTGCCAGCAGCTTAGGGACAGGCGACTGGGAAAAACTGTTTTTT. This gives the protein CASSLGTGDWEKLFF.

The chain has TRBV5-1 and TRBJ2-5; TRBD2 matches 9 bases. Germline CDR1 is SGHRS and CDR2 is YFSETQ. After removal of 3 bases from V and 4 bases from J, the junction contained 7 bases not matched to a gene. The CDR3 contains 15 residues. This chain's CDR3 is CASSSVSGGGETQYF. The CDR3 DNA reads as TGCGCCAGCAGCTCGGTTAGCGGGGGAGGAGAGACCCAGTACTTC.

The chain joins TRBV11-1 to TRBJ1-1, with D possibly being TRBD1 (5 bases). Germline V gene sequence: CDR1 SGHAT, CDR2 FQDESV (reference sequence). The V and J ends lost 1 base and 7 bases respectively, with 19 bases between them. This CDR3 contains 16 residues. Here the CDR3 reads CASSLGGGEKVGEAFF. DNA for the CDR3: TGTGCCAGCAGCTTAGGAGGAGGGGAGAAGGTGGGTGAAGCTTTCTTT.

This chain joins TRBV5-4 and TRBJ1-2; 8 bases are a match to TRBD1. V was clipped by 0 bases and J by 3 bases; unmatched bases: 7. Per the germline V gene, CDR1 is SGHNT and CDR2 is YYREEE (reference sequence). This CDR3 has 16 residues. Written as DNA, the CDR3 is TGTGCCAGCAGCTTGGCCGGGCAGGGGGCAGACTATGGCTACACCTTC. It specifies CASSLAGQGADYGYTF.

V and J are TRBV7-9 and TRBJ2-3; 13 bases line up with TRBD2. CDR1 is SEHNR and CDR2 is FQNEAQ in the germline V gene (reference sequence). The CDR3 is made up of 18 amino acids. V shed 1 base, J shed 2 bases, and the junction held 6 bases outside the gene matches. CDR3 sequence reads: CASSLGGGLAGVTDTQYF. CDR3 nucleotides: TGTGCCAGCAGCTTAGGAGGAGGACTAGCGGGGGTCACAGATACGCAGTATTTT.